This T cell receptor beta chain was captured in a study of blood T cell repertoires in COVID-19. Study-level information: Italy, Spain and the United States were the sources of the convalescent and acute COVID-19 samples. Sample material is recorded as cDNA or gDNA derived from T cells, B-cell-depleted T cells, or PBMCs.

Libraries were prepared by immunoSEQ multiplex PCR; TCRdb keeps only in-frame clonotypes and omits some of them. Here the sample spans around 340,000 clones, 80% to 90% being singletons. The CDR3 contains 15 residues. Source material: peripheral blood. The V gene is TRBV21-1, the J gene TRBJ1-2; the listed D gene, TRBD1, was not tested against the DNA. TRBV21-1 is a pseudogene. The receptor comes from a man aged 30 to 45 with active or convalescent COVID-19. As DNA, the CDR3 is TGTGCCAGCAGCCGATTACACCAATCTAACTATGGCTACACCTTC. Protein sequence: CASSRLHQSNYGYTF.